This T cell receptor beta chain comes out of a study of technical replicates of blood from four donors. Trimming left V 0 bases short and J 1 base short, with 13 bases between. The CDR3 runs to 16 residues. The germline V gene has CDR1 SGDLS and CDR2 YYNGEE. Sequenced by immunoSEQ multiplex PCR; TCRdb stores in-frame clones only, minus some. The repertoire holds tens of thousands of clones, with approximately 89% as singletons. Sequences were obtained from PBMCs. This TCR derives from a human donor in good health. Some clones in this sample may be carry-over from other donors' samples. The chain links TRBV9 to TRBJ2-5; a possible D gene is TRBD2 (6 bases). The CDR3 reads CASSVGARDSQETQYF. DNA for the CDR3: TGTGCCAGCAGCGTAGGTGCCCGGGACTCCCAAGAGACCCAGTACTTC.